The 10 T cell receptor beta chains given below trace back to one sample, sequenced in a study of blood T cell repertoires in COVID-19. Measured with immunoSEQ multiplex PCR; TCRdb has only the in-frame clones, and not every one. The sample has roughly 150,000 clones, 83% seen once. Source material: peripheral blood. The receptors here all came from a woman aged 80 or over with acute or convalescent COVID-19.

J is TRBJ1-5 and V is TRBV19, with TRBD1 matching over 8 bases. The ends lost 3 bases at V and 5 bases at J; junction bases unmatched: 3. The CDR3 has 14 residues. The germline CDR1 and CDR2 sequences are LNHDA and SQIVND (reference sequence). CDR3 loop: CASSIQGADQPQHF. The CDR3 bases are TGTGCCAGTAGTATCCAGGGGGCTGATCAGCCCCAGCATTTT.

The V call is TRBV28, the J call TRBJ1-2, with D maybe TRBD1 (5 bases). Germline CDR1 MDHEN, CDR2 SYDVKM. V dropped 6 bases and J dropped 6 bases, with 20 bases sitting between them. This CDR3 comprises 15 residues. The CDR3 spells CASSLPGGIVDGYTF. The CDR3 DNA reads TGTGCCAGCAGCCTTCCGGGGGGGATCGTGGATGGCTACACCTTC.

The rearrangement joins TRBV2 to TRBJ1-4; D is possibly TRBD1 (6 bases). The germline V gene has CDR1 SNHLY and CDR2 FYNNEI. V lost 7 bases and J 3 bases, leaving 15 bases between the germline ends. This CDR3 is built from 15 residues. This CDR3 is CASTRDRSPNEKLFF. In DNA, the CDR3 is TGTGCCAGCACCAGAGACAGGTCTCCTAATGAAAAACTGTTTTTT. Complete variable domain (other parts from reference TRBV2 and TRBJ1-4): EPEVTQTPSHQVTQMGQEVILRCVPISNHLYFYWYRQILGQKVEFLVSFYNNEISEKSEIFDDQFSVERPDGSNFTLKIRSTKLEDSAMYFCASTRDRSPNEKLFFGSGTQLSVL.

The chain employs TRBV5-1 and TRBJ2-5; 13 bases are shared with TRBD2. Germline CDR1 and CDR2: SGHRS and YFSETQ. V lost 4 bases to trimming and J lost 4 bases; unmatched junction nucleotides: 7. The CDR3 consists of 16 residues. As DNA, the CDR3 is TGCGCCAGCAGCCCGCAACTAGCGGGGGGGGGAGAGACCCAGTACTTC. Translating gives CASSPQLAGGGETQYF. Using reference TRBV5-1 and TRBJ2-5 for the parts outside the CDR3, the full variable domain is KAGVTQTPRYLIKTRGQQVTLSCSPISGHRSVSWYQQTPGQGLQFLFEYFSETQRNKGNFPGRFSGRQFSNSRSEMNVSTLELGDSALYLCASSPQLAGGGETQYFGPGTRLLVL.

The chain has TRBV10-3 and TRBJ2-7; D is perhaps TRBD1 (7 bases). The CDR3 sequence is 14 residues long. Germline CDR1 ENHRY, CDR2 SYGVKD. The V gene lost 4 bases and the J gene lost 4 bases, with 14 bases spanning the gap. This chain's CDR3 is CAISVGRGDYEQYF. The CDR3 coding sequence is TGTGCCATCAGTGTCGGCAGGGGGGATTACGAGCAGTACTTC.

V gene TRBV14 combines with J gene TRBJ1-1; D not certain. CDR1 and CDR2 from the germline V gene are SGHDN and FVKESK. The CDR3 spans 13 residues. With 1 base removed from V and 4 bases from J, the gap between germline ends came to 7 bases. This chain's CDR3 is CASSQVTGTEAFF. The CDR3 DNA reads TGTGCCAGCAGCCAAGTAACGGGCACTGAAGCTTTCTTT.

This clone appeared a single time. V gene TRBV7-8 combines with J gene TRBJ2-2; TRBD1 is a possible D gene (5 bases). Looked up from germline, CDR1 is SGHVS and CDR2 is FQNEAQ. The CDR3 is made up of 14 amino acids. Trimming stripped 5 bases from V and 4 bases from J, with 11 bases between. The CDR3: CASSLGRTTGELFF. For the CDR3, the DNA is TGTGCCAGCAGCCTGGGGCGGACCACCGGGGAGCTGTTTTTT.

The chain carries TRBV27 and TRBJ2-1, with TRBD2 identical over 10 bases. CDR1 is MNHEY, CDR2 SMNVEV, per germline (reference sequence). The CDR3 is 17 amino acids. J was trimmed by 0 bases and V by 4 bases; bases with no gene match: 6. For the CDR3, the DNA is TGTGCCAGCAGTTCCTCGGGACTAGCGCTCTCCTACAATGAGCAGTTCTTC. It yields the protein CASSSSGLALSYNEQFF.

This chain connects TRBV19 to TRBJ1-3; weak D call: TRBD1 (6 bases). Germline CDR1 and CDR2: LNHDA and SQIVND (reference sequence). There are 19 residues in the CDR3. Trimming removed 1 base at V and 0 bases at J, with 19 bases between. CDR3 in amino acids: CASSIAWRGASSSGNTIYF. The CDR3 DNA is TGTGCCAGTAGTATAGCTTGGCGGGGGGCCTCGAGCTCTGGAAACACCATATATTTT.

The J gene is TRBJ1-1, the V gene TRBV5-1; TRBD1 is a possible D gene (6 bases). V was cut by 3 bases and J by 1 base, with 16 bases left in between. Looked up from germline, CDR1 is SGHRS and CDR2 is YFSETQ. The CDR3 covers 16 residues. The CDR3 coding sequence is TGCGCCAGCAGCTCTACAGGGTTTCGGGAGAACACTGAAGCTTTCTTT. Its translation: CASSSTGFRENTEAFF.